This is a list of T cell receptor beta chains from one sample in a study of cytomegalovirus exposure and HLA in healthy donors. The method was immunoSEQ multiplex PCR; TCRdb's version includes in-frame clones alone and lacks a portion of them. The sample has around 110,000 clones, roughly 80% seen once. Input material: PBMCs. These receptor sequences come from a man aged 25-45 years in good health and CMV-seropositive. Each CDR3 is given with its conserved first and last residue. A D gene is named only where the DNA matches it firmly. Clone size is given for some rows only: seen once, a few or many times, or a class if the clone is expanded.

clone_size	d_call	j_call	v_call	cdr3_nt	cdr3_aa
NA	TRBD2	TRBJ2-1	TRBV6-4	TGTGCCAGCAGTGAGACTAGCGGGAGCTACAATGAGCAGTTCTTC	CASSETSGSYNEQFF
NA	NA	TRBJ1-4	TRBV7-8	TGTGCCAGCACCCCCCGAGCGGGACCAACTAATGAAAAACTGTTTTTT	CASTPRAGPTNEKLFF
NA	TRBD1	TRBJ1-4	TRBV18	TGTGCCAGCTCAGCGTATCTCCGGGACAGCGGTGAAAAACTGTTTTTT	CASSAYLRDSGEKLFF
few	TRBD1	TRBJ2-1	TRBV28	TGTGCCAGCAGTACCCCCGGGACAGGCTACAATGAGCAGTTCTTC	CASSTPGTGYNEQFF
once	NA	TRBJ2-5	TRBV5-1	TGCGCCAGCAGCTTACTGGAAGAGACCCAGTACTTC	CASSLLEETQYF
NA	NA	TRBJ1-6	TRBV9	TGTGCCAGCAGCGAAGGGGGTAGCTCCTATAATTCACCCCTCCACTTT	CASSEGGSSYNSPLHF
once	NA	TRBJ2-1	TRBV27	TGTGCCAGCAGTTTAATGAGTCGAGGGTACAATGAGCAGTTCTTC	CASSLMSRGYNEQFF
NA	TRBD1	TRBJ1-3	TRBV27	TGTGCCAGCACCTCCGGGACAGGAAGAAACACCATATATTTT	CASTSGTGRNTIYF
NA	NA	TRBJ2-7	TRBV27	TGTGCCAGCAGTCCTACAACAGAGTACGAGCAGTACTTC	CASSPTTEYEQYF
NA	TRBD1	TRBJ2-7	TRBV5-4	TGTGCCAGCAGCCCGGGGACAGGGGGGTTACTCTACGAGCAGTACTTC	CASSPGTGGLLYEQYF
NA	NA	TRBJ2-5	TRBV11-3	TGTGCCAGCAGCCCCGACTCCTTCCAAGAGACCCAGTACTTC	CASSPDSFQETQYF
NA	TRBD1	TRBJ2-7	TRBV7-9	TGTGCCAGCAGTTTACAGGGGGACGAGCAGTACTTC	CASSLQGDEQYF
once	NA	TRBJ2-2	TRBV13	TGTGCCAGCAGCCTGAAGGGGGGGAATGCCGGGGAGCTGTTTTTT	CASSLKGGNAGELFF
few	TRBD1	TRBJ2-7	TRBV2	TGTGCCAGCAGGGACGACAGGGGATCCTACGAGCAGTACTTC	CASRDDRGSYEQYF
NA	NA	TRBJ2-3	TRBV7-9	TGTGCCAGCAGCTTAGATTGGGACACCCCGGGGACAGATACGCAGTATTTT	CASSLDWDTPGTDTQYF
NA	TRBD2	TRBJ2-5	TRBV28	TGTGCCACCTCGGGGGAGGGGTTCCTCTTTAGCGAGACCCAGTACTTC	CATSGEGFLFSETQYF
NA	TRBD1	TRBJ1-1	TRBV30	TGTGCCGGTACCCCCGGGACAGGGAACACTGAAGCTTTCTTT	CAGTPGTGNTEAFF
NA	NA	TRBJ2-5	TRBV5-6	TGTGCCAGCAGCACCCCTGTTGCGGACTACGAGACCCAGTACTTC	CASSTPVADYETQYF
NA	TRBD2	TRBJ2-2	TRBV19	TGTGCCAGTACCTTAAGCGGGGGGGAAGCCGGGGAGCTGTTTTTT	CASTLSGGEAGELFF
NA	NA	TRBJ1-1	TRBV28	TGTGCCAGCAGTTTATTCAGGGGAGAGACTGAAGCTTTCTTT	CASSLFRGETEAFF
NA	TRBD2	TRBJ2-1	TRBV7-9	TGTGCCAGCAGCGTTAGCGGGGGTTCCTACAATGAGCAGTTCTTC	CASSVSGGSYNEQFF
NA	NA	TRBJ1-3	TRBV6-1	TGTGCCAGCAGTGAAACAGTTATCACCGGAAACACCATATATTTT	CASSETVITGNTIYF
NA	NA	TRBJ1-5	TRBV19	TGTGCCAGTAGTATAGATCGCTCCCCGGGGGGTCAGCCCCAGCATTTT	CASSIDRSPGGQPQHF
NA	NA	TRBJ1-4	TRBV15	TGTGCCACCAGCAGAGGACAGGCAACTAATGAAAAACTGTTTTTT	CATSRGQATNEKLFF
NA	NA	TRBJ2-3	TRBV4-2	TGTGCCAGCAGCCAAGAAGTAAGGGCGGGCTCGCGTGCAGATACGCAGTATTTT	CASSQEVRAGSRADTQYF
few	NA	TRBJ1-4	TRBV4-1	TGCGCCAGCAGCCAAGATGAATTCCCTGCGGCGGGGGAAAAACTGTTTTTT	CASSQDEFPAAGEKLFF
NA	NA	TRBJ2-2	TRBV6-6	TGTGCCAGCTTCCGCCCCCAGGGATCAACGGTCGGGGAGCTGTTTTTT	CASFRPQGSTVGELFF
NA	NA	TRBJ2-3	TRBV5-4	TGTGCCAGCAGCTTGGAAGGCGGAACAGATACGCAGTATTTT	CASSLEGGTDTQYF
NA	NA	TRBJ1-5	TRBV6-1	TGTGCCAGCAGCGCTGACAGATCGCCCCAGCATTTT	CASSADRSPQHF
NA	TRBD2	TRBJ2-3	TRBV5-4	TGTGCCAGCAGCTTGGCGGGGGGGCTCACAGATACGCAGTATTTT	CASSLAGGLTDTQYF
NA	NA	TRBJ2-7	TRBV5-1	TGCGCCAGCAGCTTCGACTTCTCCTACGAGCAGTACTTC	CASSFDFSYEQYF
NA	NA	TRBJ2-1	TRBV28	TGTGCCAGCAGTTTAATCGGCCAGGTGAATGAGCAGTTCTTC	CASSLIGQVNEQFF
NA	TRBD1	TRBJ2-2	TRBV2	TGTGCCAGCAGGGGACAGTTAAACACCGGGGAGCTGTTTTTT	CASRGQLNTGELFF
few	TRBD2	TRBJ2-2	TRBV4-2	TGTGCCAGCAGTCAACCCTTAGAGCGGGAGTCGAACACCGGGGAGCTGTTTTTT	CASSQPLERESNTGELFF
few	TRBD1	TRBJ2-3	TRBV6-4	TGTGCCAGCAGTGGTGGACAGGGAGGAGATACGCAGTATTTT	CASSGGQGGDTQYF
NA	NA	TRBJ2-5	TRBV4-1	TGCGCCAGCAGCCAACAGGTTTTGCTGGAGACCCAGTACTTC	CASSQQVLLETQYF
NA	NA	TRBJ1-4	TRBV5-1	TGCGCCAGCAGCTTGGGTCCGGGTAATGAAAAACTGTTTTTT	CASSLGPGNEKLFF
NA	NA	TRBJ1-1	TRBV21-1	TGTGCCAGCAGCAAGTTGTCAGGGGGCATTTGGGTGAAAAACACTGAAGCTTTCTTT	CASSKLSGGIWVKNTEAFF
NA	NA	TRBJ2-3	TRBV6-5	TGTGCCATCAGTGAATTAGAGGGGGTAGATACGCAGTATTTT	CAISELEGVDTQYF
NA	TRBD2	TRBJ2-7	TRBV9	TGTGCCAGCAGCGTAGGAGCGGGGGCGGACTCCTACGAGCAGTACTTC	CASSVGAGADSYEQYF
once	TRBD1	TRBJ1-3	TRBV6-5	TGTGCCAGCAGCACTCACGGGACAGCAGGTTACACCATATATTTT	CASSTHGTAGYTIYF
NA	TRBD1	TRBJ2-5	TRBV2	TGTGCCAGCACCCGGGACAGACAAGAGACCCAGTACTTC	CASTRDRQETQYF
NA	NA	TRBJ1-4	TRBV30	TGTGCCTGGAGTACGGGGGGGGCTAATGAAAAACTGTTTTTT	CAWSTGGANEKLFF
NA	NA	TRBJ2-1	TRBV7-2	TGTGCCAGCAGCTCGTTCTTCAATGAGCAGTTCTTC	CASSSFFNEQFF
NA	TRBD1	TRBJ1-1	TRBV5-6	TGTGCCAGCGGCAAGGAGGGACAGAAGGCTTTCTTT	CASGKEGQKAFF
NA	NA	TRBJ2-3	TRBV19	TGTGCCAGTAGTATCAGGGTCCCAGATACGCAGTATTTT	CASSIRVPDTQYF
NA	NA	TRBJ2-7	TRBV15	TGTGCCACCAGCAGCTTTCTCGGGGATCGCTCCTACGAGCAGTACTTC	CATSSFLGDRSYEQYF
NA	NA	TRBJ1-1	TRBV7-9	TGTGCCAGCAGCTTAGAAGCAGGGTTTCCTTTCTTT	CASSLEAGFPFF
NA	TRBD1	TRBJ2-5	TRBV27	TGTGCCAGCAGTTTATCGATCCTGGACAGGGGCGTCCAAGAGACCCAGTACTTC	CASSLSILDRGVQETQYF
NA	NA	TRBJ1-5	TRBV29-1	TGCAGCGTCCCAGGGGCCGGCAATCAGCCCCAGCATTTT	CSVPGAGNQPQHF
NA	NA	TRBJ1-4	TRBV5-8	TGTGCCAGCAGCTTTGGTTACAGTTCGAATGAAAAACTGTTTTTT	CASSFGYSSNEKLFF
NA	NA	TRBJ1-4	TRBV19	TGTGCCAGTAGTAATCAGCCGGATTGGGCCCAAGAAAAACTGTTTTTT	CASSNQPDWAQEKLFF
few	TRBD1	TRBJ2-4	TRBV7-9	TGTGCCAGCAGCTCCCCAACACGGGACAGACAAGCCAAAAACATTCAGTACTTC	CASSSPTRDRQAKNIQYF
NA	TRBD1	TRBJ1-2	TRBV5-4	TGTGCCAGCAGCCCCCTTGGGGGACAGCCCGGCTACACCTTC	CASSPLGGQPGYTF
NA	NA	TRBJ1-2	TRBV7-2	TGTGCCAGCAGCTTAGTCCGGGACACCTACTATGGCTACACCTTC	CASSLVRDTYYGYTF
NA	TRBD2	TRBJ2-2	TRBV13	TGTGCCAGCAGGGAGCTGGCGGGAGGGCCGGACGGGGAGCTGTTTTTT	CASRELAGGPDGELFF
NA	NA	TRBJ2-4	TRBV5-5	TGTGCCAGCAGCCCGGGCCGGGAAAAAGCCAAAAACATTCAGTACTTC	CASSPGREKAKNIQYF
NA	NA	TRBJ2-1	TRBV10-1	TGCGCCAGCATGGGCTCCGCACTCAACAATGAGCAGTTCTTC	CASMGSALNNEQFF
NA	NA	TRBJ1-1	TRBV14	TGTGCCAGCAGCCTTTACTCACAGGAAGCTTTCTTT	CASSLYSQEAFF
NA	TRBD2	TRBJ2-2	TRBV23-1	TGCGCCAGCCCTCAATGCGCGGGAGTCCTGTCTAAAGGGGTCGGGGAGCTGTTTTTT	CASPQCAGVLSKGVGELFF